A selection of T cell receptor beta chains follows, all from one sample in a study of cytomegalovirus exposure and HLA in healthy donors. Assay used: immunoSEQ multiplex PCR; TCRdb lists only in-frame clones, some missing. The table records around 130,000 clones, around 73% of them present only once. The sample taken for sequencing was PBMCs. Receptor source: a man between 45 and 60 years old in good health and CMV-seronegative. Both conserved end residues are part of each CDR3. D genes are given only for firm matches. Part of the rows lack a size; the others show once, few, many or a class for expanded clones.

>TRBD1|.|TRBV10-3|TRBJ1-1
TGTGCCTCCAGACAGGGGGTTGAGGCTTTCTTT
CASRQGVEAFF
>.|few|TRBV2|TRBJ2-1
TGTGCCAGCCTGCTGACTCGGGTGGGTGAGCAGTTCTTC
CASLLTRVGEQFF
>TRBD1|.|TRBV18|TRBJ2-7
TGTGCCAGCTCACCACCGGGACAGGGTTTATACGAGCAGTACTTC
CASSPPGQGLYEQYF
>.|.|TRBV6-5|TRBJ2-2
TGTGCCAGCAGTTACAACAGGGCTAACACCGGGGAGCTGTTTTTT
CASSYNRANTGELFF
>.|.|TRBV5-1|TRBJ2-2
TGCGCCAGCAGCTCGACAGGGAACACCGGGGAGCTGTTTTTT
CASSSTGNTGELFF
>.|.|TRBV11-2|TRBJ2-7
TGTGCCAGCAGCGACGGACAGACCTCCTACGAGCAGTACTTC
CASSDGQTSYEQYF
>.|.|TRBV28|TRBJ1-1
TGTGCCAGCAGTTTAGACAATACAGTCACCCGGAAGGCTTTCTTT
CASSLDNTVTRKAFF
>.|.|TRBV27|TRBJ2-7
TGTGCCACCGCCGGACAGACCTACGAGCAGTACTTC
CATAGQTYEQYF
>.|.|TRBV18|TRBJ2-3
TGTGCCAGCTCACCAGGTACAGGGTACAATACGCAGTATTTT
CASSPGTGYNTQYF
>.|few|TRBV6-1|TRBJ1-2
TGTGCCAGCAGTGAAGCAAAGGCCAGCTCGAGGTATGGCTACACCTTC
CASSEAKASSRYGYTF
>TRBD2|.|TRBV6-1|TRBJ2-5
TGTGCCAGCAGTGAAGGGACTAGCGGGAGTCGGGAGCAGTACTTC
CASSEGTSGSREQYF
>.|.|TRBV28|TRBJ2-7
TGTGCCAGCACAAGGGGGGGAGTGATCTACGAGCAGTACTTC
CASTRGGVIYEQYF
>.|.|TRBV10-2|TRBJ2-1
TGCGCCAGCAGTGAGTTCCTCGGGTGGCAGTTCTTC
CASSEFLGWQFF
>TRBD2|.|TRBV19|TRBJ2-2
TGTGCCAGTAATACGGGAGGGGCTAACACCGGGGAGCTGTTTTTT
CASNTGGANTGELFF
>TRBD2|.|TRBV5-5|TRBJ2-7
TGTGCCAGCAGCCTGGGTAGCGGGGTAACCTACGAGCAGTACTTC
CASSLGSGVTYEQYF
>.|.|TRBV11-2|TRBJ2-5
TGTGCCAGCAGCTCCCGGACTCCTCGGGGGGAGACCCAGTACTTC
CASSSRTPRGETQYF
>.|.|TRBV7-3|TRBJ2-7
TGTGCCAGCAGGTTCGGAGCGGCCTACGAGCAGTACTTC
CASRFGAAYEQYF
>TRBD1|.|TRBV30|TRBJ2-1
TGTGCCTGGAGTGACCCCCGGACAGGGGGCAGTGAGCAGTTCTTC
CAWSDPRTGGSEQFF
>TRBD2|.|TRBV15|TRBJ2-1
TGTGCCACCAGCAGATCCCGGACTAGCGGGAACAATGAGCAGTTCTTC
CATSRSRTSGNNEQFF
>.|.|TRBV7-9|TRBJ2-2
TGTGCCAGCAGCGGTAGCGGCACCGGGGAGCTGTTTTTT
CASSGSGTGELFF
>TRBD1|.|TRBV6-5|TRBJ2-7
TGTGCCAGCAGTCCCGGGACAGGGGGCGAGCAGTACTTC
CASSPGTGGEQYF
>TRBD1|.|TRBV6-1|TRBJ1-5
TGTGCCAGCAGCCAGACAGGGGGCAATCAGCCCCAGCATTTT
CASSQTGGNQPQHF
>TRBD2|.|TRBV19|TRBJ2-1
TGTGCCAGTAGCCCCCCGGGACTAGCGGGAGAAAATGAGCAGTTCTTC
CASSPPGLAGENEQFF
>TRBD1|once|TRBV10-1|TRBJ2-2
TGCGCCAGCAGTGAGTCGACAGGGGGCTTTTCGACCGGGGAGCTGTTTTTT
CASSESTGGFSTGELFF
>TRBD2|.|TRBV29-1|TRBJ2-2
TGCAGCGTTGGTACGGCGGGAGGGCCCGGGGAGCTGTTTTTT
CSVGTAGGPGELFF
>.|.|TRBV7-9|TRBJ2-2
TGTGCCAGCAGAGCGACCGGGACAAAGAACACCGGGGAGCTGTTTTTT
CASRATGTKNTGELFF